Following are 27 T cell receptor beta chains from one sample sequenced in a study of beta chain features in type 1 diabetes. Study-level results: Type 1 diabetes patients had moderately but significantly shorter TCRB CDR3s in all four CD4+ subsets.

The authors reverse transcribed all of the isolated RNA, so sequencing captured expressed TCRB transcripts. Clones were read by immunoSEQ multiplex PCR, and TCRdb kept only the in-frame ones, dropping some. The sample lists a few hundred thousand clones, roughly 17% occurring once. The antigens these receptors bind are not known. Sequenced input: naive CD4+ T cells from blood. The receptor set was obtained from a man younger than 45 with type 1 diabetes.

In its sample, this clone was seen a few times. V is TRBV2 and J is TRBJ1-3; D unclear. The CDR3 is made up of 13 amino acids. V was trimmed by 3 bases and J by 0 bases, leaving 3 bases between them. Per germline, CDR1 SNHLY and CDR2 FYNNEI. This CDR3 reads CASSDISGNTIYF. The CDR3 DNA is TGTGCCAGCAGTGACATCTCTGGAAACACCATATATTTT.

This sequence joins TRBV7-2 and TRBJ1-5; perhaps TRBD1 as D (5 bases). Trimming took off 5 bases at V and 6 bases at J, with 11 bases between the two ends. Per germline, CDR1 SGHTA and CDR2 FQGNSA. The CDR3 is 13 residues long. The chain's CDR3 is CASSATGFQPQHF. In nucleotides, the CDR3 is TGTGCCAGCAGCGCCACAGGTTTTCAGCCCCAGCATTTT.

CDR3 residues: CATSRTLAGGGADTQYF. The CDR3 region has the DNA TGTGCCACCAGCAGAACTCTAGCGGGAGGCGGCGCAGATACGCAGTATTTT. The V gene is TRBV15, the J gene TRBJ2-3; 11 bases agree with TRBD2. The CDR3 contains 17 residues. CDR1 LNHNV and CDR2 YYDKDF come from the germline V gene (reference sequence). V was pared by 2 bases and J by 4 bases, with 8 bases of the junction left unmatched.

The chain joins TRBV4-2 to TRBJ2-7; the D is unclear. V lost 1 base, J lost 0 bases, and 10 bases lay in between. Germline V gene data show CDR1 as LGHNA and CDR2 as YNFKEQ. The CDR3 is 15 amino acids. Written as DNA, the CDR3 is TGTGCCAGCAGCCAAGCAGCGACCAGCTCCTACGAGCAGTACTTC. Translation: CASSQAATSSYEQYF.

The gene calls are TRBV20-1 and TRBJ2-7; D is undetermined. Germline values: CDR1 DFQATT, CDR2 SNEGSKA (reference sequence). This CDR3 is 11 amino acids long. The V end was cut by 3 bases, the J end by 0 bases, with 3 bases between. The CDR3 DNA is TGCAGTGCTAGCGTCTCCTACGAGCAGTACTTC. This sequence encodes CSASVSYEQYF.

The chain is built from TRBV29-1 and TRBJ2-7; TRBD1 matches 7 bases. The J segment lost 0 bases and the V segment lost 6 bases, leaving 8 bases of the junction unmatched. The germline CDR1 and CDR2 sequences are SQVTM and ANQGSEA. CDR3 size: 14 residues. The DNA for the CDR3 is TGCAGCGTAGCAGGGGGTGCGGCCTCCTACGAGCAGTACTTC. Its translation: CSVAGGAASYEQYF.

The rearrangement joins TRBV7-3 to TRBJ2-3; D gene unclear. The CDR3 consists of 14 residues. Germline V gene data show CDR1 as SGHTA and CDR2 as FQGTGA. V was pared by 5 bases and J by 2 bases, with 11 bases between. This CDR3 reads CASSPGHHTDTQYF. The CDR3 DNA reads as TGTGCCAGCAGCCCCGGGCACCACACAGATACGCAGTATTTT. Combining the CDR3 with reference TRBV7-3 and TRBJ2-3 gives the whole variable domain GAGVSQTPSNKVTEKGKYVELRCDPISGHTALYWYRQSLGQGPEFLIYFQGTGAADDSGLPNDRFFAVRPEGSVSTLKIQRTERGDSAVYLCASSPGHHTDTQYFGPGTRLTVL.

The chain is built from TRBV14 and TRBJ1-1; D is possibly TRBD1 (6 bases). The germline gives CDR1 SGHDN, CDR2 FVKESK. Trimming cost V 6 bases and J 1 base, with 15 bases left between them. The CDR3 is 15 residues long. The CDR3 region is CASRHKQGRNTEAFF. In nucleotides, the CDR3 is TGTGCCAGCAGGCACAAACAGGGTCGGAACACTGAAGCTTTCTTT.

In its sample, this clone was seen a few times. The chain has TRBV19 and TRBJ2-1; 9 bases agree with TRBD2. The CDR3 has 18 residues. The V gene end was trimmed by 4 bases and the J gene end by 3 bases; junction bases not matched to a gene: 13. The V gene's germline CDR1 is LNHDA and CDR2 SQIVND (reference sequence). The CDR3 spells CASSTAPGVAGVYNEQFF. The CDR3 coding sequence is TGTGCCAGTAGTACCGCTCCAGGGGTAGCGGGAGTCTACAATGAGCAGTTCTTC.

This clone has only a few counts. V gene TRBV7-9 combines with J gene TRBJ2-7; 9 bases match TRBD1. With V trimmed by 4 bases and J by 6 bases, 7 bases remained unmatched. The CDR3 sequence is 14 residues long. CDR1 is SEHNR, CDR2 FQNEAQ, per germline (reference sequence). CDR3 nucleotides: TGTGCCAGCAGCTCCACAGGGGGCGCAGCCGAGCAGTACTTC. Its translation: CASSSTGGAAEQYF.

This clone has a handful of counts. This chain's CDR3 is CASRVETQYF. In DNA, the CDR3 is TGTGCCAGCAGGGTAGAGACCCAGTACTTC. The V call is TRBV6-1, the J call TRBJ2-5; D is unresolved. V lost 6 bases to trimming and J lost 4 bases, with 3 bases between them. The CDR3 has 10 amino acids. Germline V gene sequence: CDR1 MNHNS, CDR2 SASEGT.

The J gene is TRBJ2-1, the V gene TRBV9, with D uncertain. The germline V gene has CDR1 SGDLS and CDR2 YYNGEE. The CDR3 is 16 residues long. The ends were cut back, 2 bases at V and 1 base at J, with 13 bases in the middle. CDR3 protein: CASSVLGSLSYNEQFF. CDR3 sequence (DNA): TGTGCCAGCAGCGTGCTGGGGTCCCTATCCTACAATGAGCAGTTCTTC.

The chain is built from TRBV10-3 and TRBJ2-7; D perhaps matches TRBD2 (7 bases). Germline values: CDR1 ENHRY, CDR2 SYGVKD. This CDR3 is 16 amino acids long. The V end was cut by 2 bases, the J end by 0 bases, with 14 bases between. The CDR3: CAISEPGAGHSYEQYF. The CDR3 region has the DNA TGTGCCATCAGTGAGCCGGGAGCGGGACACTCCTACGAGCAGTACTTC.

The chain recombines TRBV7-2 with TRBJ1-2; tentative D call: TRBD1 (6 bases). CDR3 length: 14 residues. V was cut by 5 bases and J by 6 bases, with 16 bases left in between. Germline CDR1 is SGHTA and CDR2 is FQGNSA. This CDR3 reads CASSAPTRGNGYTF. DNA of the CDR3: TGTGCCAGCAGCGCCCCCACCAGGGGTAATGGCTACACCTTC.

This clone has just a few counts. This chain connects TRBV7-2 to TRBJ2-2; no clear D gene. The germline gives CDR1 SGHTA, CDR2 FQGNSA. V gave up 5 bases and J gave up 0 bases, with 13 bases separating them. This CDR3 contains 16 residues. The CDR3 reads CASSLQILANTGELFF. CDR3 coding DNA: TGTGCCAGCAGCCTACAGATTCTCGCGAACACCGGGGAGCTGTTTTTT.

This clone has only a few counts. The chain has TRBV7-9 and TRBJ2-1; D possibly corresponds to TRBD2 (5 bases). CDR3 size: 15 residues. V was clipped by 3 bases and J by 0 bases, with 9 bases between them. Germline CDR1 reads SEHNR; CDR2 reads FQNEAQ (reference sequence). The CDR3 spells CASSFRGSSYNEQFF. Written as DNA, the CDR3 is TGTGCCAGCAGCTTTCGAGGGAGCTCCTACAATGAGCAGTTCTTC.

V and J are TRBV29-1 and TRBJ1-3; tentatively, D is TRBD1 (5 bases). Per germline, CDR1 SQVTM and CDR2 ANQGSEA. The CDR3 covers 12 residues. The CDR3 coding sequence is TGCAGTGGGCGGGGGTTAGGAAACACCATATATTTT. Amino acids: CSGRGLGNTIYF. Together with reference TRBV29-1 and TRBJ1-3, the CDR3 gives the full variable domain: SAVISQKPSRDICQRGTSLTIQCQVDSQVTMMFWYRQQPGQSLTLIATANQGSEATYESGFVIDKFPISRPNLTFSTLTVSNMSPEDSSIYLCSGRGLGNTIYFGEGSWLTVV.

This chain uses TRBV9 with TRBJ2-6; 9 nucleotides line up with TRBD1. Germline CDR1 and CDR2: SGDLS and YYNGEE. The CDR3 covers 16 residues. V shed 8 bases and J 0 bases; nucleotides not matched to a gene: 6. The DNA of the CDR3 is TGTGCCAGTCTCGGACAGGGGACCTCTGGGGCCAACGTCCTGACTTTC. It translates to CASLGQGTSGANVLTF.

In its sample, this clone was seen a few times. This same CDR3 is encoded by further DNA sequences in the sample. The chain combines TRBV30 with TRBJ2-5; D might be TRBD1 (6 bases). The CDR3 has 13 amino acids. V dropped 3 bases and J dropped 2 bases, with 10 bases sitting between them. The germline CDR1 and CDR2 sequences are GTSNPN and SVGIG (reference sequence). CDR3 bases: TGTGCCTGGAGCGGACAGACACAAGAGACCCAGTACTTC. It encodes CAWSGQTQETQYF. Full variable domain (missing parts from reference TRBV30 and TRBJ2-5): SQTIHQWPATLVQPVGSPLSLECTVEGTSNPNLYWYRQAAGRGLQLLFYSVGIGQISSEVPQNLSASRPQDRQFILSSKKLLLSDSGFYLCAWSGQTQETQYFGPGTRLLVL.

V and J are TRBV30 and TRBJ1-5; D not certain. CDR3 length: 13 residues. Germline V gives CDR1 GTSNPN, CDR2 SVGIG (reference sequence). V was pared by 4 bases and J by 2 bases, with 9 bases between. Written as DNA, the CDR3 is TGTGCCTGGAAGGGCTCCGGCAATCAGCCCCAGCATTTT. Protein product: CAWKGSGNQPQHF.

This clone was counted only a few times. The chain employs TRBV2 and TRBJ2-3; 9 nucleotides agree with TRBD2. After removal of 6 bases from V and 1 base from J, the junction contained 5 bases not matched to a gene. The V gene's germline CDR1 is SNHLY and CDR2 FYNNEI. The CDR3 sequence is 15 residues long. The CDR3 loop reads CASSTLAGGTDTQYF. The CDR3 region has the DNA TGTGCCAGCAGCACACTAGCGGGTGGCACAGATACGCAGTATTTT.

This clone has more than one count but fewer than ten. This chain connects TRBV7-9 to TRBJ2-5; 13 bases line up with TRBD2. Unmatched junction bases numbered 5, after V lost 7 bases and J lost 0 bases. The CDR3 runs to 16 residues. CDR1 and CDR2 from the germline V gene are SEHNR and FQNEAQ (reference sequence). The DNA for the CDR3 is TGTGCCAGCACTCGCGGGACTAGCGGGAACCAAGAGACCCAGTACTTC. Translating gives CASTRGTSGNQETQYF. Supplemented by reference TRBV7-9 and TRBJ2-5, the full variable domain reads DTGVSQNPRHKITKRGQNVTFRCDPISEHNRLYWYRQTLGQGPEFLTYFQNEAQLEKSRLLSDRFSAERPKGSFSTLEIQRTEQGDSAMYLCASTRGTSGNQETQYFGPGTRLLVL.

The table lists this clone with a few counts. The chain carries TRBV29-1 and TRBJ2-5; D not certain. Trimming pared 6 bases from V and 5 bases from J, leaving 13 bases between. CDR1 and CDR2 from the germline V gene are SQVTM and ANQGSEA. This CDR3 contains 12 residues. The CDR3 nucleotides are TGCAGCGTCTCCCTGGGTTGGGAGACCCAGTACTTC. As protein: CSVSLGWETQYF.

This clone is a singleton in its sample. The chain employs TRBV28 and TRBJ1-2; a possible D gene is TRBD1 (6 bases). Germline assignment: CDR1 MDHEN and CDR2 SYDVKM. There are 13 residues in the CDR3. V lost 2 bases, J lost 5 bases, and 9 bases lay in between. The CDR3 nucleotides read TGTGCCAGCAGTTTAGTTACAGGGTATGGCTACACCTTC. Translating it yields CASSLVTGYGYTF.

This clone has more than one count but fewer than ten. Other DNA variants within this sample encode the same CDR3. CDR3 sequence reads: CASSLGQMNTEAFF. CDR3 DNA sequence: TGTGCCAGCAGCTTAGGACAGATGAACACTGAAGCTTTCTTT. The chain recombines TRBV7-9 with TRBJ1-1, with a possible D match to TRBD1 (5 bases). This CDR3 is 14 amino acids long. The V and J ends lost 1 base and 0 bases respectively, with 6 bases between them. The germline CDR1 and CDR2 sequences are SEHNR and FQNEAQ (reference sequence).

The chain is built from TRBV7-3 and TRBJ2-1, with D tentatively TRBD2 (5 bases). The CDR3 runs to 15 residues. Germline CDR1 and CDR2: SGHTA and FQGTGA. The V gene lost 1 base and the J gene lost 8 bases, with 15 bases spanning the gap. The CDR3 coding sequence is TGTGCCAGCAGCTTAAAACTAGTCGCACGGGATGAGCAGTTCTTC. This translates into CASSLKLVARDEQFF.

The V gene is TRBV6-1, the J gene TRBJ2-3; 8 positions agree with TRBD2. The germline CDR1 and CDR2 sequences are MNHNS and SASEGT. The junction had 12 bases not matched to a gene; V was cut back by 8 bases and J by 5 bases. The CDR3 covers 15 residues. The CDR3 DNA is TGTGCCAGCGGGATCCTTTCGGGAGGGCGAGATACGCAGTATTTT. The encoded protein is CASGILSGGRDTQYF.